This is a list of T cell receptor beta chains from one sample in a study of cytomegalovirus exposure and HLA in healthy donors. The protocol was immunoSEQ multiplex PCR, while the TCRdb copy is restricted to in-frame clones and leaves out a portion. The sample yields 150,000 to 200,000 clones, around nine tenths seen once. Sequencing input: PBMCs. These receptors originate from a man aged 18 to 35 in good health and CMV-seropositive. Both conserved end residues are part of each CDR3. D genes are given only for firm matches. Only some rows state a clone size, as once, few, many or a class for expanded clones.

size	V	D	length	J	DNA	CDR3
NA	TRBV19	NA	13	TRBJ2-7	TGTGCCAGTAGTATAGGCTGGGCTTGGGAGCAGTACTTC	CASSIGWAWEQYF
NA	TRBV2	NA	14	TRBJ2-5	TGTGCCAGCAGTGTTCAGGGGAGCCAAGAGACCCAGTACTTC	CASSVQGSQETQYF
NA	TRBV19	TRBD2	15	TRBJ2-3	TGTGCCAGTAGTATTATAGCGGGGAGCACAGATACGCAGTATTTT	CASSIIAGSTDTQYF
NA	TRBV4-2	TRBD2	14	TRBJ2-1	TGTGCCAGCAGCCAAGATAGGGTAGGGACTATGCAGTTCTTC	CASSQDRVGTMQFF
NA	TRBV9	TRBD1	14	TRBJ2-1	TGTGCCAGCAGCGTAGAGGCCGGACAGGATGAGCAGTTCTTC	CASSVEAGQDEQFF
NA	TRBV11-2	NA	15	TRBJ2-3	TGTGCCAGCAGCCCCGACTACCACGGGCCAGATACGCAGTATTTT	CASSPDYHGPDTQYF
NA	TRBV19	TRBD2	18	TRBJ2-3	TGTGCCAGTAGTATTCGGGGAAGAAGAGCGGGAGGGCCAGATACGCAGTATTTT	CASSIRGRRAGGPDTQYF
once	TRBV7-9	NA	16	TRBJ2-7	TGTGCCAGCAGTTTTAGGAGTAGCAGCCTGTTGTACGAGCAGTACTTC	CASSFRSSSLLYEQYF
NA	TRBV6-5	TRBD1	15	TRBJ1-2	TGTGCCAGCAGCGACCCAGGGGGCGGTGGACATGGCTACACCTTC	CASSDPGGGGHGYTF
NA	TRBV11-2	NA	13	TRBJ2-7	TGTGCCAGCAGCTTACAAGACAGGTACGAGCAGTACTTC	CASSLQDRYEQYF
NA	TRBV28	NA	13	TRBJ1-1	TGTGCCAGCAGCCATGACCCGCGGACTGAAGCTTTCTTT	CASSHDPRTEAFF
NA	TRBV28	NA	14	TRBJ1-2	TGTGCCAGCAGGGGGCCGGGCATCGGCTATGGCTACACCTTC	CASRGPGIGYGYTF
NA	TRBV12-5	NA	11	TRBJ2-1	TGTGCTAGTGGCTCCAGGTTCCAGCAGTTCTTC	CASGSRFQQFF
NA	TRBV13	TRBD2	16	TRBJ2-3	TGTGCCAGCAGCTTAGGCGGGGGGGGGAGCACAGATACGCAGTATTTT	CASSLGGGGSTDTQYF
NA	TRBV11-2	NA	15	TRBJ1-1	TGTGCCAGCAGCCCTACCGCGTGGGCGGGCACTGAAGCTTTCTTT	CASSPTAWAGTEAFF
NA	TRBV7-2	NA	15	TRBJ2-7	TGTGCCAGCAGCTTAAGCGCGAAAACCTCCTACGAGCAGTACTTC	CASSLSAKTSYEQYF
once	TRBV7-2	NA	16	TRBJ2-2	TGTGCCAGCAGCTTTTCCCCGGGAGTGAGGACCGGGGAGCTGTTTTTT	CASSFSPGVRTGELFF
NA	TRBV7-9	TRBD1	14	TRBJ1-1	TGTGCCAGCAGCCCCTCCCGGGACAGGCCCTTTAAGGTCTTT	CASSPSRDRPFKVF
NA	TRBV6-5	NA	14	TRBJ2-3	TGTGCCAGCAGTACCTCACTAGGAAAAGATACGCAGTATTTT	CASSTSLGKDTQYF
once	TRBV11-2	TRBD1	15	TRBJ2-1	TGTGCCAGCAGCGGAAGGGGGGGACAGGGGACTGAGCAGTTCTTC	CASSGRGGQGTEQFF
few	TRBV7-6	TRBD1	15	TRBJ1-5	TGTGCCAGCAGCCCCCGACAGGGTTTCAGGCAGCCCCAGCATTTT	CASSPRQGFRQPQHF
NA	TRBV7-8	TRBD1	12	TRBJ1-5	TGTGCCAGCAGCTCGGACAGGGGGCCCCAGCATTTT	CASSSDRGPQHF
NA	TRBV29-1	NA	13	TRBJ2-7	TGCAGCGTTGAAGGGGGGCACCTTTACGAGCAGTACTTC	CSVEGGHLYEQYF
NA	TRBV5-5	NA	14	TRBJ2-5	TGTGCCAGCAGCTTGTTTATAGCCCAAGAGACCCAGTACTTC	CASSLFIAQETQYF
NA	TRBV7-2	TRBD1	15	TRBJ2-7	TGTGCCAGCAGCTACAGAGGGGACAGCACCTACGAGCAGTACTTC	CASSYRGDSTYEQYF
NA	TRBV5-1	NA	13	TRBJ2-3	TGCGCCAGCAGCTCTAGCGTTACAGATACGCAGTATTTT	CASSSSVTDTQYF
NA	TRBV2	NA	15	TRBJ1-4	TGTGCCAGCAGTCCCCAGGCGGGACGTACTGAAAAACTGTTTTTT	CASSPQAGRTEKLFF
NA	TRBV7-9	TRBD2	15	TRBJ2-5	TGTGCCAGCAGTCCACTAGCGGGGTTCCAAGAGACCCAGTACTTC	CASSPLAGFQETQYF
NA	TRBV7-2	TRBD1	17	TRBJ1-2	TGTGCCAGCAGTGACACAGGGGGCGACTTTCCTAACTATGGCTACACCTTC	CASSDTGGDFPNYGYTF
NA	TRBV6-1	TRBD1	13	TRBJ2-7	TGTGCCAGCAGTGGTGACTATCGGGACAGGGTAAACTTC	CASSGDYRDRVNF
NA	TRBV4-3	TRBD1	16	TRBJ2-5	TGCGCCAGCAGCCCCCAGACAGGGCTAAACCAAGAGACCCAGTACTTC	CASSPQTGLNQETQYF
few	TRBV27	TRBD1	15	TRBJ2-7	TGTGCCAGCAGCACAGACAGGGGGATAACCTACGAGCAGTACTTC	CASSTDRGITYEQYF
NA	TRBV6-6	NA	14	TRBJ1-5	TGTGCCAGCAGTTACCGGGGATTCAATCAGCCCCAGCATTTT	CASSYRGFNQPQHF